This is a list of T cell receptor beta chains from one sample in a study of T-cell memory formation after mild COVID-19. In TCRdb, the 5' RACE reads were re-called with MiXCR into one record per CDR3 protein. Here the sample spans approximately 190,000 distinct CDR3 sequences, approximately 20% being singletons. The sample taken for sequencing was PBMCs or a T cell subset sorted from them (not recorded which). These receptors were taken from an adult woman who had mild COVID-19 (a few samples of this study predate the infection). Cell type and time point are not known. Each CDR3 is given with its conserved first and last residue. Each record gives: J gene, V gene, clone size, CDR3 length, D gene, CDR3 protein, CDR3 DNA. The D gene is left open where the match is weak. Rows give clone size only sometimes, using once, few, many, or a class for an expanded clone.

j_call: TRBJ1-1; v_call: TRBV7-9; clone_size: few; cdr3_length: 13; d_call: NA; cdr3_aa: CASSPFEGTEAFF; cdr3_nt: TGTGCCAGCAGCCCCTTCGAGGGCACTGAAGCTTTCTTT
j_call: TRBJ2-3; v_call: TRBV12-3/TRBV12-4; clone_size: NA; cdr3_length: 15; d_call: NA; cdr3_aa: CASSPKPGSTDTQYF; cdr3_nt: TGTGCCAGCAGTCCTAAACCAGGGAGCACAGATACGCAGTATTTT
j_call: TRBJ2-3; v_call: TRBV20-1; clone_size: many; cdr3_length: 15; d_call: TRBD2; cdr3_aa: CSAIILAGGADTQYF; cdr3_nt: TGCAGTGCTATAATTCTAGCGGGAGGAGCAGATACGCAGTATTTT
j_call: TRBJ1-1; v_call: TRBV2; clone_size: NA; cdr3_length: 13; d_call: NA; cdr3_aa: CASSTPSNTEAFF; cdr3_nt: TGTGCCAGCAGTACCCCCAGCAACACTGAAGCTTTCTTT
j_call: TRBJ2-7; v_call: TRBV12-3/TRBV12-4; clone_size: NA; cdr3_length: 13; d_call: NA; cdr3_aa: CASRLTSEYEQYF; cdr3_nt: TGTGCCAGCAGGTTAACGTCCGAATACGAGCAGTACTTC
j_call: TRBJ1-1; v_call: TRBV5-1; clone_size: many; cdr3_length: 17; d_call: NA; cdr3_aa: CASSLGSAGRAGTEAFF; cdr3_nt: TGCGCCAGCAGCTTGGGGAGCGCAGGTCGGGCTGGCACTGAAGCTTTCTTT
j_call: TRBJ2-1; v_call: TRBV4-3; clone_size: NA; cdr3_length: 15; d_call: NA; cdr3_aa: CASSPFSGVYNEQFF; cdr3_nt: TGCGCCAGCAGCCCCTTTAGCGGTGTATACAATGAGCAGTTCTTC
j_call: TRBJ2-5; v_call: TRBV5-1; clone_size: few; cdr3_length: 15; d_call: NA; cdr3_aa: CASSQPGTWGETQYF; cdr3_nt: TGCGCCAGCAGCCAACCGGGGACTTGGGGAGAGACCCAGTACTTC
j_call: TRBJ1-1; v_call: TRBV5-1; clone_size: many; cdr3_length: 15; d_call: TRBD1; cdr3_aa: CASSSLIRDSTEAFF; cdr3_nt: TGCGCCAGCAGCTCCCTGATCCGGGACAGCACTGAAGCTTTCTTT
j_call: TRBJ2-7; v_call: TRBV7-9; clone_size: NA; cdr3_length: 14; d_call: NA; cdr3_aa: CASSLAGRSGEQYF; cdr3_nt: TGTGCCAGCAGCTTAGCCGGACGCTCCGGGGAGCAGTACTTC
j_call: TRBJ2-3; v_call: TRBV5-1; clone_size: few; cdr3_length: 13; d_call: TRBD1; cdr3_aa: CASSPGTGDTQYF; cdr3_nt: TGCGCCAGCAGCCCCGGGACAGGGGATACGCAGTATTTT
j_call: TRBJ2-1; v_call: TRBV6-2/TRBV6-3; clone_size: NA; cdr3_length: 15; d_call: TRBD2; cdr3_aa: CASSPRGSGINEQFF; cdr3_nt: TGTGCCAGCAGTCCCCGTGGTAGCGGGATAAATGAGCAGTTCTTC
j_call: TRBJ1-2; v_call: TRBV29-1; clone_size: NA; cdr3_length: 10; d_call: NA; cdr3_aa: CSVEVGGYTF; cdr3_nt: TGCAGCGTTGAAGTGGGTGGCTACACCTTC
j_call: TRBJ2-1; v_call: TRBV5-1; clone_size: few; cdr3_length: 12; d_call: NA; cdr3_aa: CASSTPNGGQFF; cdr3_nt: TGCGCCAGCAGTACGCCTAACGGGGGGCAGTTCTTC
j_call: TRBJ2-3; v_call: TRBV5-1; clone_size: NA; cdr3_length: 15; d_call: TRBD2; cdr3_aa: CASSLAVAGSDTQYF; cdr3_nt: TGCGCCAGCAGCTTGGCGGTAGCGGGATCCGATACGCAGTATTTT
j_call: TRBJ2-2; v_call: TRBV6-2/TRBV6-3; clone_size: few; cdr3_length: 17; d_call: TRBD2; cdr3_aa: CASSLPFVAGAPGELFF; cdr3_nt: TGTGCCAGCAGCCTCCCTTTTGTAGCGGGAGCCCCCGGGGAGCTGTTTTTT
j_call: TRBJ2-7; v_call: TRBV6-5; clone_size: NA; cdr3_length: 15; d_call: TRBD2; cdr3_aa: CASSYQLRGAYEQYF; cdr3_nt: TGTGCCAGCAGTTACCAACTCCGGGGGGCCTACGAGCAGTACTTC
j_call: TRBJ2-2; v_call: TRBV7-3; clone_size: few; cdr3_length: 14; d_call: TRBD1; cdr3_aa: CASSRDSNTGELFF; cdr3_nt: TGTGCCAGCAGCCGGGACAGTAACACCGGGGAGCTGTTTTTT
j_call: TRBJ1-5; v_call: TRBV4-1; clone_size: NA; cdr3_length: 15; d_call: NA; cdr3_aa: CASSQEGQVYQPQHF; cdr3_nt: TGCGCCAGCAGCCAAGAAGGCCAGGTTTATCAGCCCCAGCATTTT
j_call: TRBJ2-7; v_call: TRBV6-5; clone_size: few; cdr3_length: 14; d_call: NA; cdr3_aa: CASSSPAPLYEQYF; cdr3_nt: TGTGCCAGCAGTTCTCCGGCGCCCCTCTACGAGCAGTACTTC
j_call: TRBJ2-5; v_call: TRBV15; clone_size: NA; cdr3_length: 17; d_call: TRBD2; cdr3_aa: CATSTYPLAGGSETQYF; cdr3_nt: TGTGCCACCAGCACGTACCCATTAGCGGGAGGGTCGGAGACCCAGTACTTC
j_call: TRBJ2-1; v_call: TRBV5-5; clone_size: NA; cdr3_length: 13; d_call: TRBD1; cdr3_aa: CASSYRGQDEQFF; cdr3_nt: TGTGCCAGCAGCTACAGGGGGCAGGATGAGCAGTTCTTC
j_call: TRBJ1-1; v_call: TRBV12-3/TRBV12-4; clone_size: many; cdr3_length: 14; d_call: NA; cdr3_aa: CASSLTGGNTEAFF; cdr3_nt: TGTGCCAGCAGTTTGACAGGCGGCAACACTGAAGCTTTCTTT
j_call: TRBJ1-6; v_call: TRBV10-2; clone_size: NA; cdr3_length: 16; d_call: TRBD1; cdr3_aa: CASSDPGTGGSSPLHF; cdr3_nt: TGCGCCAGCAGTGACCCCGGGACAGGGGGCTCTTCACCCCTCCACTTT
j_call: TRBJ2-7; v_call: TRBV3-1; clone_size: few; cdr3_length: 15; d_call: NA; cdr3_aa: CASTQGLAETYEQYF; cdr3_nt: TGTGCCAGCACGCAGGGGCTAGCGGAGACCTACGAGCAGTACTTC
j_call: TRBJ1-2; v_call: TRBV7-9; clone_size: few; cdr3_length: 18; d_call: TRBD1; cdr3_aa: CASSPGGTGSPTLYGYTF; cdr3_nt: TGTGCCAGCAGCCCCGGCGGGACAGGGTCTCCCACCCTCTATGGCTACACCTTC
j_call: TRBJ2-1; v_call: TRBV9; clone_size: NA; cdr3_length: 14; d_call: TRBD2; cdr3_aa: CASPLVREVLSEFF; cdr3_nt: TGTGCCAGCCCATTGGTTCGGGAGGTCCTTTCAGAGTTCTTC
j_call: TRBJ1-2; v_call: TRBV5-1; clone_size: NA; cdr3_length: 13; d_call: TRBD1; cdr3_aa: CASSLDRGQRYTF; cdr3_nt: TGCGCCAGCAGCTTGGACAGGGGGCAACGCTACACCTTC
j_call: TRBJ2-1; v_call: TRBV12-3/TRBV12-4; clone_size: many; cdr3_length: 16; d_call: TRBD2; cdr3_aa: CASSFGTSGAYNEQFF; cdr3_nt: TGTGCCAGCAGTTTCGGCACTAGCGGGGCCTACAATGAGCAGTTCTTC
j_call: TRBJ1-1; v_call: TRBV4-2; clone_size: NA; cdr3_length: 14; d_call: TRBD1; cdr3_aa: CASSLQGAQPEAFF; cdr3_nt: TGTGCCAGCAGCCTTCAGGGGGCGCAACCTGAAGCTTTCTTT
j_call: TRBJ1-5; v_call: TRBV12-3/TRBV12-4; clone_size: many; cdr3_length: 14; d_call: TRBD1; cdr3_aa: CASSLSGQGQPQHF; cdr3_nt: TGTGCCAGCAGTTTATCTGGACAGGGGCAGCCCCAGCATTTT
j_call: TRBJ1-2; v_call: TRBV4-1; clone_size: few; cdr3_length: 19; d_call: TRBD1; cdr3_aa: CASSQDIRGSGGHGLGYTF; cdr3_nt: TGCGCCAGCAGCCAAGACATCAGGGGGTCTGGGGGCCATGGCTTAGGCTACACCTTC
j_call: TRBJ1-1; v_call: TRBV5-1; clone_size: few; cdr3_length: 15; d_call: TRBD1; cdr3_aa: CASSGDRGVNTEAFF; cdr3_nt: TGCGCCAGCAGCGGAGACAGGGGGGTGAACACTGAAGCTTTCTTT
j_call: TRBJ2-2; v_call: TRBV7-9; clone_size: few; cdr3_length: 15; d_call: NA; cdr3_aa: CASSSSPISTGELFF; cdr3_nt: TGTGCCAGCAGCTCCTCACCGATCTCCACCGGGGAGCTGTTTTTT
j_call: TRBJ2-1; v_call: TRBV2; clone_size: NA; cdr3_length: 15; d_call: NA; cdr3_aa: CASSVLAKDYNEQFF; cdr3_nt: TGTGCCAGCAGTGTTCTTGCGAAAGATTACAATGAGCAGTTCTTC
j_call: TRBJ2-6; v_call: TRBV11-2; clone_size: few; cdr3_length: 18; d_call: TRBD2; cdr3_aa: CASSLRLAGLSGANVLTF; cdr3_nt: TGTGCCAGCAGCTTACGGCTAGCGGGGCTCTCTGGGGCCAACGTCCTGACTTTC
j_call: TRBJ2-7; v_call: TRBV24-1; clone_size: few; cdr3_length: 13; d_call: TRBD1; cdr3_aa: CATSHTGGNEQYF; cdr3_nt: TGTGCCACCAGTCACACAGGGGGAAACGAGCAGTACTTC
j_call: TRBJ2-1; v_call: TRBV11-3; clone_size: NA; cdr3_length: 15; d_call: NA; cdr3_aa: CASSLGRSSYNEQFF; cdr3_nt: TGTGCCAGCAGCTTAGGACGTAGCTCCTACAATGAGCAGTTCTTC
j_call: TRBJ1-1; v_call: TRBV18; clone_size: NA; cdr3_length: 15; d_call: NA; cdr3_aa: CASSPASGPHLGAFF; cdr3_nt: TGTGCCAGCTCACCAGCTTCCGGGCCCCATCTGGGAGCTTTCTTT
j_call: TRBJ2-1; v_call: TRBV25-1; clone_size: few; cdr3_length: 15; d_call: TRBD1; cdr3_aa: CASSGQGMAYNEQFF; cdr3_nt: TGTGCCAGCAGCGGACAGGGGATGGCTTACAATGAGCAGTTCTTC
j_call: TRBJ1-1; v_call: TRBV7-6; clone_size: NA; cdr3_length: 14; d_call: TRBD1; cdr3_aa: CASSWTGVNTEAFF; cdr3_nt: TGTGCCAGCAGCTGGACAGGGGTGAACACTGAAGCTTTCTTT
j_call: TRBJ2-6; v_call: TRBV29-1; clone_size: few; cdr3_length: 12; d_call: NA; cdr3_aa: CSVVSGANVLTF; cdr3_nt: TGCAGCGTTGTCTCTGGGGCCAACGTCCTGACTTTC
j_call: TRBJ2-5; v_call: TRBV29-1; clone_size: many; cdr3_length: 14; d_call: NA; cdr3_aa: CSVEDGTAKETQYF; cdr3_nt: TGCAGCGTTGAAGATGGGACGGCTAAAGAGACCCAGTACTTC
j_call: TRBJ2-3; v_call: TRBV5-1; clone_size: NA; cdr3_length: 15; d_call: NA; cdr3_aa: CASSPPGASTDTQYF; cdr3_nt: TGCGCCAGCAGCCCTCCAGGGGCTAGCACAGATACGCAGTATTTT
j_call: TRBJ2-5; v_call: TRBV11-2; clone_size: NA; cdr3_length: 13; d_call: NA; cdr3_aa: CASTVGRQETQYF; cdr3_nt: TGTGCCAGCACCGTGGGGCGCCAAGAGACCCAGTACTTC
j_call: TRBJ1-5; v_call: TRBV6-6; clone_size: few; cdr3_length: 16; d_call: NA; cdr3_aa: CASSHYRASGNQPQHF; cdr3_nt: TGTGCCAGCAGTCACTACAGGGCGTCGGGCAATCAGCCCCAGCATTTT
j_call: TRBJ2-7; v_call: TRBV5-4; clone_size: NA; cdr3_length: 16; d_call: TRBD2; cdr3_aa: CASSPGGLARNYEQYF; cdr3_nt: TGTGCCAGCAGCCCGGGGGGACTAGCGAGAAACTACGAGCAGTACTTC
j_call: TRBJ1-1; v_call: TRBV18; clone_size: few; cdr3_length: 14; d_call: NA; cdr3_aa: CASSPSPALTEAFF; cdr3_nt: TGTGCCAGCTCACCATCCCCTGCCCTCACTGAAGCTTTCTTT
j_call: TRBJ2-7; v_call: TRBV12-3/TRBV12-4; clone_size: many; cdr3_length: 13; d_call: TRBD1; cdr3_aa: CASSMTGGGEQYF; cdr3_nt: TGTGCCAGCAGTATGACAGGGGGCGGTGAGCAGTACTTC
j_call: TRBJ1-2; v_call: TRBV7-2; clone_size: many; cdr3_length: 17; d_call: NA; cdr3_aa: CASTLSVYGARGYGYTF; cdr3_nt: TGTGCCAGCACCCTTTCGGTTTATGGGGCGCGTGGCTATGGCTACACCTTC
j_call: TRBJ1-2; v_call: TRBV7-9; clone_size: few; cdr3_length: 13; d_call: TRBD1; cdr3_aa: CASRRDRGYGYTF; cdr3_nt: TGTGCCAGCAGGCGTGACAGGGGGTATGGCTACACCTTC
j_call: TRBJ1-6; v_call: TRBV5-1; clone_size: few; cdr3_length: 14; d_call: TRBD1; cdr3_aa: CASSWDRVREPLHF; cdr3_nt: TGCGCCAGCAGCTGGGACAGGGTCAGAGAACCCCTCCACTTT
j_call: TRBJ1-1; v_call: TRBV10-3; clone_size: NA; cdr3_length: 15; d_call: TRBD1; cdr3_aa: CAIRDRGRMNTEAFF; cdr3_nt: TGTGCCATCAGAGACAGGGGCCGGATGAACACTGAAGCTTTCTTT
j_call: TRBJ2-1; v_call: TRBV24-1; clone_size: NA; cdr3_length: 18; d_call: NA; cdr3_aa: CATSDEPGLRPSWNEQFF; cdr3_nt: TGTGCCACCAGTGATGAACCGGGACTGAGGCCCTCCTGGAATGAGCAGTTCTTC
j_call: TRBJ2-1; v_call: TRBV5-1; clone_size: many; cdr3_length: 17; d_call: TRBD2; cdr3_aa: CASSYSGTSGVYNEQFF; cdr3_nt: TGCGCCAGCAGCTACTCCGGGACTAGCGGGGTATACAATGAGCAGTTCTTC